A single sample is the source of the 21 T cell receptor beta chains below, sequenced in a study of sequential checkpoint blockade in melanoma. Using immunoSEQ multiplex PCR, the repertoire was profiled, and TCRdb retains in-frame clones only, with some absent. The sample gives about 12,000 clones, about 28% of which show up once; about 21% is in the top ten. Treatment: randomized to nivolumab then ipilimumab (arm A) or the reverse (arm B). Sequenced material: tumor tissue (inferred from file names), taken from a patient given nivolumab and ipilimumab in sequence. The receptors were gathered from a human donor with melanoma.

J is TRBJ2-7 and V is TRBV28; 7 bases line up with TRBD1. The V segment lost 7 bases and the J segment 2 bases; nucleotides outside the gene matches: 5. The CDR3 length is 13 residues. Per germline, CDR1 MDHEN and CDR2 SYDVKM. The CDR3 reads CASTPGQTYEQYF. CDR3 DNA: TGTGCCAGCACCCCGGGACAGACCTACGAGCAGTACTTC.

Ten or more counts support this clone. This chain joins TRBV6-8 and TRBJ2-7, with 9 bases fitting TRBD1. After removal of 5 bases from V and 7 bases from J, the junction contained 9 bases not matched to a gene. There are 14 residues in the CDR3. The germline V gene has CDR1 MNHGY and CDR2 SAAAGT. CDR3 loop: CASSVLQGAGEQYV. The CDR3 region has the DNA TGTGCCAGCAGTGTTCTACAGGGGGCAGGGGAGCAGTACGTC.

This clone was picked up many times. DNA of the CDR3: TGTGCCAGCAGTTATGGCACAGATACGCAGTATTTT. The encoded protein is CASSYGTDTQYF. The V and J genes are TRBV6-8 and TRBJ2-3; D is unresolved. The ends were cut back, 3 bases at V and 1 base at J, with 2 bases in the middle. Germline V gene lookup returns CDR1 MNHGY and CDR2 SAAAGT. The CDR3 has 12 amino acids.

This clone was picked up a small number of times. This chain joins TRBV9 and TRBJ1-1, with D perhaps matching TRBD1 (6 bases). V was cut by 0 bases and J by 1 base, with 19 bases left in between. Germline V gives CDR1 SGDLS, CDR2 YYNGEE. There are 18 residues in the CDR3. Written as DNA, the CDR3 is TGTGCCAGCAGCGTAGGCCCAGGGGTGGGCTTAACGAACACTGAAGCTTTCTTT. Its translation: CASSVGPGVGLTNTEAFF. Together with reference TRBV9 and TRBJ1-1, the CDR3 gives the full variable domain: DSGVTQTPKHLITATGQRVTLRCSPRSGDLSVYWYQQSLDQGLQFLIQYYNGEERAKGNILERFSAQQFPDLHSELNLSSLELGDSALYFCASSVGPGVGLTNTEAFFGQGTRLTVV.

The chain uses TRBV6-8 and TRBJ2-1; TRBD2 matches at 8 bases. J was trimmed by 4 bases and V by 5 bases; bases with no gene match: 7. CDR1 MNHGY and CDR2 SAAAGT come from the germline V gene. This CDR3 has 15 residues. CDR3 protein: CASSDSGGPYNEQFF. As DNA, the CDR3 is TGTGCCAGCAGTGATTCGGGGGGGCCTTACAATGAGCAGTTCTTC.

The genes are TRBV23-1 and TRBJ2-1, with unresolved D. TRBV23-1 has ORF status, its function being uncertain. Trimming cost V 6 bases and J 6 bases, with 12 bases left between them. CDR3 length: 13 residues. CDR3 in amino acids: CASSLVSSNEQFF. As DNA, the CDR3 is TGCGCCAGCAGCTTAGTCTCCAGCAATGAGCAGTTCTTC.

This clone was counted at least ten times. V gene TRBV11-3 combines with J gene TRBJ1-1; D is unresolved. This CDR3 region has 14 residues. Germline CDR1 is SGHNT and CDR2 is YENEEA. Deletions cut 3 bases from V and 0 bases from J, with 8 bases between. For the CDR3, the DNA is TGTGCCAGCAGCTTTTTGGATTTGAACACTGAAGCTTTCTTT. Its protein is CASSFLDLNTEAFF.

The V gene is TRBV6-8, the J gene TRBJ1-2, with a weak D call TRBD1 (5 bases). V was pared by 6 bases and J by 2 bases, with 16 bases between. Germline V gene sequence: CDR1 MNHGY, CDR2 SAAAGT. This CDR3 has 15 amino acids. CDR3 in DNA: TGTGCCAGCAGGACCCCGGGGGGGAGAAACTATGGCTACACCTTC. The encoded protein is CASRTPGGRNYGYTF.

The chain uses TRBV6-8 and TRBJ2-2, with a possible D match to TRBD1 (5 bases). The V gene's germline CDR1 is MNHGY and CDR2 SAAAGT. Between the trimmed V and J ends, which lost 3 bases and 5 bases, there was a span of 13 bases. CDR3 size: 15 residues. CDR3 protein: CASSYTRVGTGELFF. In DNA, the CDR3 is TGTGCCAGCAGTTATACCAGGGTGGGAACCGGGGAGCTGTTTTTT.

The rearrangement links TRBV29-1 to TRBJ2-1; 9 bases match TRBD2. Germline-derived CDR1 and CDR2 are SQVTM and ANQGSEA. The CDR3 has 15 amino acids. With V trimmed by 1 base and J by 9 bases, 10 bases remained unmatched. The CDR3 sequence is CSVEGPGLALAEQFF. CDR3 bases: TGCAGCGTTGAAGGGCCGGGACTAGCATTGGCTGAGCAGTTCTTC.

The chain recombines TRBV18 with TRBJ1-1; D remains unclear. This CDR3 region has 14 residues. V shed 3 bases and J shed 3 bases, with 11 bases lying between them. Looked up from germline, CDR1 is KGHSH and CDR2 is LQKENI. CDR3 in amino acids: CASSPIQEYTEAFF. The CDR3 nucleotides read TGTGCCAGCTCACCGATTCAGGAGTACACTGAAGCTTTCTTT.

This clone occurred many times. This chain joins TRBV6-8 and TRBJ2-5; 9 positions agree with TRBD2. V lost 8 bases to trimming and J lost 5 bases; unmatched junction nucleotides: 9. The CDR3 sequence is 14 residues long. Germline CDR1 is MNHGY and CDR2 is SAAAGT. The CDR3, as DNA: TGTGCCAGCGGGAGCGGGGGGCCACGGGAGACCCAGTACTTC. Translated: CASGSGGPRETQYF.

In nucleotides, the CDR3 is TGCGCCAGCAGCTTGTTGGCAGTGGATTCACCCCTCCACTTT. It specifies CASSLLAVDSPLHF. This chain uses TRBV5-1 with TRBJ1-6; D is unclear. CDR1 and CDR2 (germline): SGHRS, YFSETQ. V lost 1 base, J lost 8 bases, and 10 bases lay in between. This CDR3 has 14 amino acids.

This clone was counted a few times. V is TRBV6-8 and J is TRBJ2-5; 11 positions agree with TRBD2. The CDR3 covers 20 residues. Germline V gene data show CDR1 as MNHGY and CDR2 as SAAAGT. V lost 2 bases and J lost 3; bases outside the gene matches: 17. In nucleotides, the CDR3 is TGTGCCAGCAGTTACCGCTGGGGCTCACTAGCGGGGGCTGGCAAAGAGACCCAGTACTTC. It specifies CASSYRWGSLAGAGKETQYF.

This clone showed up just a few times. The chain is built from TRBV23-1 and TRBJ2-1, with D possibly being TRBD1 (6 bases). TRBV23-1 is an open reading frame, and its role is uncertain. The CDR3 contains 14 residues. V lost 6 bases to trimming and J lost 8 bases, with 17 bases between them. CDR3 nucleotide sequence: TGCGCCAGCAGCCAAGTTGGACAGCGCGATGAGCAGTTCTTC. It yields the protein CASSQVGQRDEQFF.

This chain joins TRBV19 and TRBJ1-2; possible D gene TRBD1, 5 bases. Germline CDR1 is LNHDA and CDR2 is SQIVND (reference sequence). V was cut by 0 bases and J by 6 bases, with 11 bases left in between. The CDR3 has 14 amino acids. The DNA for the CDR3 is TGTGCCAGTAGTATAGATCGAGCGGGACATGGCTACACCTTC. This sequence encodes CASSIDRAGHGYTF.

This clone was detected only a few times. The chain uses TRBV11-3 and TRBJ2-5; D is possibly TRBD1 (5 bases). CDR3 length: 15 amino acids. Germline values: CDR1 SGHNT, CDR2 YENEEA. V lost 3 bases to trimming and J lost 5 bases, with 16 bases between them. The DNA for the CDR3 is TGTGCCAGCAGCTTCCGGACATCATCCAGCGAGACCCAGTACTTC. Translation gives CASSFRTSSSETQYF.

In DNA form, the CDR3 reads TGTGCCAGTAGTCGACTCCAGGGGTCTGGAAACACCATATATTTT. Translating it yields CASSRLQGSGNTIYF. The chain is built from TRBV19 and TRBJ1-3; maybe TRBD1 (6 bases). Deletions cut 5 bases from V and 1 base from J, with 12 bases between. The germline CDR1 and CDR2 sequences are LNHDA and SQIVND (reference sequence). The CDR3 is 15 residues long.

This clone appeared many times. This chain connects TRBV6-8 to TRBJ2-3; either TRBD1 or TRBD2 may supply D (7 bases each). Germline values: CDR1 MNHGY, CDR2 SAAAGT. The CDR3 runs to 14 residues. Trimming took 10 bases from V and 0 from J, leaving 14 bases between them. This CDR3 is CAIRGGKSTDTQYF. The CDR3, as DNA: TGTGCCATCAGGGGGGGAAAAAGCACAGATACGCAGTATTTT.

The V gene is TRBV15, the J gene TRBJ2-7; 13 bases line up with TRBD2. J was trimmed by 5 bases and V by 3 bases; bases with no gene match: 7. CDR3 length: 16 amino acids. Germline CDR1 reads LNHNV; CDR2 reads YYDKDF (reference sequence). The CDR3 DNA reads as TGTGCCACCAGCAGGAATCCGGGACTAGCGGGGAACGAGCAGTACTTC. Translated, it gives CATSRNPGLAGNEQYF. Using reference TRBV15 and TRBJ2-7 for the parts outside the CDR3, the full variable domain is DAMVIQNPRYQVTQFGKPVTLSCSQTLNHNVMYWYQQKSSQAPKLLFHYYDKDFNNEADTPDNFQSRRPNTSFCFLDIRSPGLGDTAMYLCATSRNPGLAGNEQYFGPGTRLTVT.

This chain links TRBV5-1 with TRBJ2-7; D gene ambiguous. The V end lost 0 bases, the J end lost 6 bases, and 19 bases lay between the germline ends. This CDR3 has 16 amino acids. Germline CDR1 reads SGHRS; CDR2 reads YFSETQ. The CDR3 nucleotides are TGCGCCAGCAGCTTGGAGGGCTGGAGTCCGCCGGGCGAGCAGTACGTC. Its protein product is CASSLEGWSPPGEQYV.